The 23 T cell receptor beta chains reported below all come from one sample, sequenced in a study of human CD8 memory T cell subsets. TCR beta was sequenced from UMI-tagged 5' RACE libraries. Reanalyzing the 5' RACE reads, TCRdb keeps one entry per CDR3 protein, without DNA. The table gives almost 7,500 distinct CDR3 sequences; the top ten clones make up 20% to 30% of it. Designated as TPEX, the CCR7+ PD-1+ TIGIT+ early memory CD8+ T cells showed dysfunctional, exhausted-like traits. The specimen was CD8+ T cells from PBMCs. The source of these receptors is a human donor in good health.

This sequence joins TRBV28 and TRBJ1-2; the D gene TCRdb calls, TRBD1, cannot be checked with no DNA. CDR3 length: 15 residues. Germline V CDR1 and CDR2: MDHEN, SYDVKM. The CDR3 is CASSFYRAPNYGYTF.

J is TRBJ1-5 and V is TRBV20-1; the TCRdb D gene call, TRBD1, has no DNA to confirm it. The CDR3 extends over 16 amino acids. The germline V gene encodes CDR1 DFQATT and CDR2 SNEGSKA (reference sequence). This CDR3 is CSASRRGDYSNQPQHF.

V gene TRBV12-3 or TRBV12-4 combines with J gene TRBJ2-5; TCRdb gives TRBD2 as the D gene, but with no DNA this cannot be confirmed. The CDR3 has 14 residues. The CDR3 here is CASSRRTAEGTQYF.

The genes are TRBV14 and TRBJ2-1; TCRdb reports TRBD1, a call that lacks DNA to check it against. The CDR3 has 15 amino acids. Germline assignment: CDR1 SGHDN and CDR2 FVKESK. The CDR3 region is CASTQWAGGRNEQFF.

The chain combines TRBV2 with TRBJ1-1; TCRdb returns TRBD1, unconfirmable since there is no DNA. Per germline, CDR1 SNHLY and CDR2 FYNNEI. There are 15 residues in the CDR3. CDR3 sequence: CASSEAGQLNTEAFF.

CDR3 loop: CASSRDSVSYEQYF. V is TRBV5-1 and J is TRBJ2-7; TCRdb indicates TRBD1, and absent DNA this call remains unverified. The CDR3 covers 14 residues. Germline CDR1 and CDR2: SGHRS and YFSETQ.

The rearrangement uses TRBV11-2 and TRBJ2-3. The CDR3 has 12 amino acids. Germline-derived CDR1 and CDR2 are SGHAT and FQNNGV. CDR3 loop: CASSSLQDTQYF. Looking up the rest from reference TRBV11-2 and TRBJ2-3 gives the full variable domain: EAGVAQSPRYKIIEKRQSVAFWCNPISGHATLYWYQQILGQGPKLLIQFQNNGVVDDSQLPKDRFSAERLKGVDSTLKIQPAKLEDSAVYLCASSSLQDTQYFGPGTRLTVL.

This rearrangement joins TRBV4-1 to TRBJ2-5; TCRdb gives TRBD1 as the D gene, but with no DNA this cannot be confirmed. CDR3 length equals 15 residues. The germline gives CDR1 MGHRA, CDR2 YSYEKL. The chain's CDR3 is CASSQDWQGAQTQYF.

This clonotype counts as medium-sized by frequency. CDR3 region: CASSLGTAYEQYF. The chain combines TRBV6-5 with TRBJ2-7; lacking DNA, the TRBD1 call made by TCRdb goes unchecked. The CDR3 runs 13 residues. CDR1 and CDR2 (germline): MNHEY, SVGAGI.

The J gene is TRBJ2-2, the V gene TRBV4-1; TCRdb's assignment of TRBD2 cannot be checked, as there is no DNA. The V gene's germline CDR1 is MGHRA and CDR2 YSYEKL. The CDR3 has 17 amino acids. This chain's CDR3 is CASSPPLAGGKTGELFF.

V gene TRBV5-5 combines with J gene TRBJ2-1. CDR3 length: 13 residues. Germline V lookup: CDR1 SGHKS, CDR2 YYEKEE (reference sequence). The CDR3 sequence is CASSLALDNEQFF.

The V and J genes are TRBV18 and TRBJ2-7; the D call of TRBD1 rests on TCRdb alone, since no DNA is present to check it. The CDR3 extends over 14 amino acids. CDR1 is KGHSH, CDR2 LQKENI, per germline. CDR3 loop: CASSPSGGGYEQYF.

This chain's CDR3 is CASSPGLMFREETQYF. The chain combines TRBV7-9 with TRBJ2-5; checking the TCRdb D call of TRBD2 is not possible without DNA. Germline V gene lookup returns CDR1 SEHNR and CDR2 FQNEAQ (reference sequence). CDR3 length equals 16 residues.

This clonotype is identified as medium-sized from frequency. The rearrangement uses TRBV14 and TRBJ2-1. CDR1 SGHDN and CDR2 FVKESK come from the germline V gene. There are 13 residues in the CDR3. CDR3 loop: CATGGASYNEQFF.

This clonotype registers medium-sized (0.01 to 0.1%) by frequency. The chain couples TRBV11-3 to TRBJ2-3; TCRdb picks TRBD1, but there is no DNA to check that call. Germline loops: CDR1 SGHNT, CDR2 YENEEA. This CDR3 has 14 residues. This chain's CDR3 is CASSTGQGPDTQYF.

The CDR3 sequence: CASASADPTDTQYF. J is TRBJ2-3 and V is TRBV19. Germline V gene sequence: CDR1 LNHDA, CDR2 SQIVND (reference sequence). The CDR3 has 14 amino acids.

The chain couples TRBV29-1 to TRBJ2-7; the TRBD1 assignment by TCRdb is unverifiable without DNA. Germline V gene sequence: CDR1 SQVTM, CDR2 ANQGSEA. CDR3 size: 12 residues. CDR3 sequence reads: CSVDRGQDEQYF.

The chain joins TRBV7-8 to TRBJ2-1. The CDR3 totals 11 residues. The germline gives CDR1 SGHVS, CDR2 FQNEAQ. The CDR3 is CASTYWGEQFF.

The chain has TRBV29-1 and TRBJ2-3; no DNA is available, so the TRBD2 call from TCRdb remains unchecked. This CDR3 is built from 15 residues. From germline, CDR1 is SQVTM and CDR2 ANQGSEA. The CDR3 reads CSVVPAGGLADTQYF.

The chain couples TRBV9 to TRBJ1-2. The CDR3 loop spans 13 amino acids. Germline-derived CDR1 and CDR2 are SGDLS and YYNGEE. CDR3 in amino acids: CASQSPGYYGYTF.

The chain is built from TRBV6-5 and TRBJ2-1. Germline assignment: CDR1 MNHEY and CDR2 SVGAGI. The CDR3 consists of 13 residues. CDR3 sequence reads: CASSYDSYNEQFF.

V and J are TRBV10-2 and TRBJ2-1. The germline CDR1 and CDR2 sequences are WSHSY and SAAADI. This CDR3 contains 15 residues. CDR3 residues: CASSEFRGSYNEQFF.

The chain uses TRBV20-1 and TRBJ2-7. CDR3 length: 14 amino acids. The germline gives CDR1 DFQATT, CDR2 SNEGSKA (reference sequence). CDR3 loop: CSARDLGITYEQYF.